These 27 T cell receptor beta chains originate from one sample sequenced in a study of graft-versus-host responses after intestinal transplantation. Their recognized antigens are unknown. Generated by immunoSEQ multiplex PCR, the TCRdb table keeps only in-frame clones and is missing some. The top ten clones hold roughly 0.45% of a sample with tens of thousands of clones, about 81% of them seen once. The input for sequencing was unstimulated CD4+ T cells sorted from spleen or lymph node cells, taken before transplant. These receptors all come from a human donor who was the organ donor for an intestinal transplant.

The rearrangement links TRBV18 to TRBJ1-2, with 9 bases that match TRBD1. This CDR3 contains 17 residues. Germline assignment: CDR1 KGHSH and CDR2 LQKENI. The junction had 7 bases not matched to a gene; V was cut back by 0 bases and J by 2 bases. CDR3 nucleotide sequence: TGTGCCAGCTCACCACCGGGACAGGGTTTGGTCAACTATGGCTACACCTTC. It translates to CASSPPGQGLVNYGYTF.

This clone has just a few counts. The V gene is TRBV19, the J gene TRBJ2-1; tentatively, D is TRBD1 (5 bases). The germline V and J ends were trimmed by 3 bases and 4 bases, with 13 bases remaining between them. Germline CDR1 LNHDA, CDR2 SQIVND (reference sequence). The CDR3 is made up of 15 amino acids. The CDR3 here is CASSIWSDNYNEQFF. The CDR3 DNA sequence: TGTGCCAGTAGTATCTGGTCGGACAATTACAATGAGCAGTTCTTC.

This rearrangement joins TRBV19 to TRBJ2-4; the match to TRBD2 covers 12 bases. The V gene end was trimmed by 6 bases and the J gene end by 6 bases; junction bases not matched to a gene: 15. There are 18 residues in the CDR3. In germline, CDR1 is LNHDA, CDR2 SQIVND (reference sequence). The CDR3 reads CASRYTTSGSGARNIQYF. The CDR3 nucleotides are TGTGCCAGTAGGTACACGACTAGCGGGAGTGGGGCGAGAAACATTCAGTACTTC.

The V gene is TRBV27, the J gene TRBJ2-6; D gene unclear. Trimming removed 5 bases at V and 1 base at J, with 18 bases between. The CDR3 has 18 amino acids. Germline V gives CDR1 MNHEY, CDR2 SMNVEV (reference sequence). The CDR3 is CASSHDKLPSSGANVLTF. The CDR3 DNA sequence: TGTGCCAGCAGTCATGACAAACTCCCTTCTTCTGGGGCCAACGTCCTGACTTTC.

The CDR3 sequence is CASSREGEGLHEQYF. DNA for the CDR3: TGCGCCAGCAGCCGCGAGGGGGAAGGGCTACACGAGCAGTACTTC. This chain joins TRBV4-1 and TRBJ2-7; D may be TRBD1 (6 bases). Germline V CDR1 and CDR2: MGHRA, YSYEKL. The CDR3 runs 15 residues. Trimming shortened V by 4 bases and J by 5 bases, and 18 bases separated the two germline ends.

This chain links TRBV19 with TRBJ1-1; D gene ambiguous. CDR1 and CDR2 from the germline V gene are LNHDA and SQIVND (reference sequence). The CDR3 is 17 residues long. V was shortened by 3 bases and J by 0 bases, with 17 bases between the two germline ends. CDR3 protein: CASSISPSGVVNTEAFF. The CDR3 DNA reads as TGTGCCAGTAGTATTTCCCCAAGTGGGGTAGTGAACACTGAAGCTTTCTTT.

CDR3 DNA sequence: TGTGCCAGTAGTGGGTACGGCGGGGCATACCAAGAGACCCAGTACTTC. Its translation is CASSGYGGAYQETQYF. The chain joins TRBV19 to TRBJ2-5; D perhaps matches TRBD2 (6 bases). The CDR3 consists of 16 residues. Looked up from germline, CDR1 is LNHDA and CDR2 is SQIVND (reference sequence). V dropped 5 bases and J dropped 0 bases, with 16 bases sitting between them. The complete variable domain, with remaining parts taken from reference TRBV19 and TRBJ2-5, reads DGGITQSPKYLFRKEGQNVTLSCEQNLNHDAMYWYRQDPGQGLRLIYYSQIVNDFQKGDIAEGYSVSREKKESFPLTVTSAQKNPTAFYLCASSGYGGAYQETQYFGPGTRLLVL.

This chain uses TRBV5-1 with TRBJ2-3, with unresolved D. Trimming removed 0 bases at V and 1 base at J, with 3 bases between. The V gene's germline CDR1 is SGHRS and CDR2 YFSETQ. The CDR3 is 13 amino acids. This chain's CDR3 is CASSLGGTDTQYF. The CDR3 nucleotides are TGCGCCAGCAGCTTGGGGGGCACAGATACGCAGTATTTT.

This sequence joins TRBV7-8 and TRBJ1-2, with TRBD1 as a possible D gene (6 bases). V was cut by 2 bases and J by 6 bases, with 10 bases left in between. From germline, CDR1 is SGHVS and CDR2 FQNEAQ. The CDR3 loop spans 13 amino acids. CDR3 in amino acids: CASSLNREDGYTF. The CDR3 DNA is TGTGCCAGCAGCTTAAACAGGGAGGATGGCTACACCTTC.

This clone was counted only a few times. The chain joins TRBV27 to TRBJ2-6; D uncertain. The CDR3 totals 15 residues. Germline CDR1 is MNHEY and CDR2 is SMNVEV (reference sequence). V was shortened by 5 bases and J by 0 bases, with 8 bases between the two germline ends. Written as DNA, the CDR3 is TGTGCCAGCAGTCCGAGGCTCTCTGGGGCCAACGTCCTGACTTTC. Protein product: CASSPRLSGANVLTF.

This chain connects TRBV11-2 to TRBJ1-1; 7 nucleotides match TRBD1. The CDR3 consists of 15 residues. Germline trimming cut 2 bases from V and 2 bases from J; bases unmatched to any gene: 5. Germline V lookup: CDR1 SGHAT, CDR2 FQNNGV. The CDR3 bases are TGTGCCAGCAGCTTAAGGGAGGGGGCCAACACTGAAGCTTTCTTT. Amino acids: CASSLREGANTEAFF. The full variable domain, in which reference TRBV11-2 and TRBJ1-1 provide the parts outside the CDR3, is EAGVAQSPRYKIIEKRQSVAFWCNPISGHATLYWYQQILGQGPKLLIQFQNNGVVDDSQLPKDRFSAERLKGVDSTLKIQPAKLEDSAVYLCASSLREGANTEAFFGQGTRLTVV.

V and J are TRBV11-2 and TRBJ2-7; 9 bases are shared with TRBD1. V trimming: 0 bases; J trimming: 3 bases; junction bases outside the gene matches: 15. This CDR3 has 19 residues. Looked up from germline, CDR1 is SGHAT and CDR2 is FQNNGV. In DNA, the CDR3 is TGTGCCAGCAGCTTAGAAGAGTCGCTACGGGACAGGGATTTCTACGAGCAGTACTTC. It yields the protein CASSLEESLRDRDFYEQYF.

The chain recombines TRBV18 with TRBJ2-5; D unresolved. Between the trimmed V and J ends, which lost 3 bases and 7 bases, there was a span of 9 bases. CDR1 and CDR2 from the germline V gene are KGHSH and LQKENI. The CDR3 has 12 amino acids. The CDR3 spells CASSPYGTTQYF. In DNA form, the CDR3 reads TGTGCCAGCTCACCTTACGGAACGACCCAGTACTTC.

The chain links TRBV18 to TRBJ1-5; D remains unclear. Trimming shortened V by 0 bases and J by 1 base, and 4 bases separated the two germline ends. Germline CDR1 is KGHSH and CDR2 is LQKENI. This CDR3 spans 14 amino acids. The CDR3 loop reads CASSPPGSNQPQHF. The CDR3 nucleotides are TGTGCCAGCTCACCACCAGGGAGCAATCAGCCCCAGCATTTT.

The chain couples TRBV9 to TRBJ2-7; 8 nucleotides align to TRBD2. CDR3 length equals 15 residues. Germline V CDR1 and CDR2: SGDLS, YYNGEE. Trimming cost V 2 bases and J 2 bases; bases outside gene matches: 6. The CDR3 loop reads CASSVSGRGTYEQYF. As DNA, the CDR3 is TGTGCCAGCAGCGTGAGCGGGAGAGGGACCTACGAGCAGTACTTC.

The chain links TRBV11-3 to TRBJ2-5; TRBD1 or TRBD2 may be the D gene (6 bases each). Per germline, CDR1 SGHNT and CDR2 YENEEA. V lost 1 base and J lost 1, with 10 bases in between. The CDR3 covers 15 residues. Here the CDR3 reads CASSLGGTSQETQYF. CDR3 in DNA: TGTGCCAGCAGCTTAGGCGGGACATCCCAAGAGACCCAGTACTTC. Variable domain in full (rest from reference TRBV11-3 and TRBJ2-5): EAGVVQSPRYKIIEKKQPVAFWCNPISGHNTLYWYLQNLGQGPELLIRYENEEAVDDSQLPKDRFSAERLKGVDSTLKIQPAELGDSAVYLCASSLGGTSQETQYFGPGTRLLVL.

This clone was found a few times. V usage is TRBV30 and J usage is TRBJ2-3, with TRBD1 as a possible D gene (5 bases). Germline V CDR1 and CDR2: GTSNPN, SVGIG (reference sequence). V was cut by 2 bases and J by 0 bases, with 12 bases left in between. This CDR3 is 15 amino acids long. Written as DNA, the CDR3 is TGTGCCTGGAGTCAGGAAAAGGGGAGCACAGATACGCAGTATTTT. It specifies CAWSQEKGSTDTQYF.

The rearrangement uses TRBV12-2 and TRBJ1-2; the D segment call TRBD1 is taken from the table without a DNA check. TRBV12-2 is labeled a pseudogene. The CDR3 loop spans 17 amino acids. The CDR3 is CASRLACGTASNYGYTF. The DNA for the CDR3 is TGTGCAAGTCGCTTAGCGTGCGGGACAGCTTCTAACTATGGCTACACCTTC.

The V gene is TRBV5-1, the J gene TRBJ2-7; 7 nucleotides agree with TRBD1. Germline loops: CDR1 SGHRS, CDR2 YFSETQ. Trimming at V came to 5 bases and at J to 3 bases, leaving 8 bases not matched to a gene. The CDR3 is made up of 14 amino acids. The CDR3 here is CASRLTGQNYEQYF. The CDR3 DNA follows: TGCGCCAGCAGATTGACAGGGCAAAACTACGAGCAGTACTTC. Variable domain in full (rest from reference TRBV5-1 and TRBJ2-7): KAGVTQTPRYLIKTRGQQVTLSCSPISGHRSVSWYQQTPGQGLQFLFEYFSETQRNKGNFPGRFSGRQFSNSRSEMNVSTLELGDSALYLCASRLTGQNYEQYFGPGTRLTVT.

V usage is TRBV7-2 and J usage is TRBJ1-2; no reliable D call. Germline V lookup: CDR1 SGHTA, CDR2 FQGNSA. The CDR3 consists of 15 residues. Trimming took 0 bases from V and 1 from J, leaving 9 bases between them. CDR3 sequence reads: CASSLALEDNYGYTF. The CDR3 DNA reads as TGTGCCAGCAGCTTAGCACTTGAAGATAACTATGGCTACACCTTC.

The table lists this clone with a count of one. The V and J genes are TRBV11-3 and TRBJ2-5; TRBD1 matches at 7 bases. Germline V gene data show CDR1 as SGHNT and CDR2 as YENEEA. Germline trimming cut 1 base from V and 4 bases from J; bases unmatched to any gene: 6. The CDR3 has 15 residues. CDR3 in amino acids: CASSLGEGGAETQYF. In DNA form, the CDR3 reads TGTGCCAGCAGCTTAGGAGAAGGGGGCGCAGAGACCCAGTACTTC.

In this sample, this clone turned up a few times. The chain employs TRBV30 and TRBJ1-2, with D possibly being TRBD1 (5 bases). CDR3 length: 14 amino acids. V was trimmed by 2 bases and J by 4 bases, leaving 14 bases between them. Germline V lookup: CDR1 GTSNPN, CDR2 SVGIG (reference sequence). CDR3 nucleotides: TGTGCCTGGAGTTTTAGGGGAAGGGGCTATGGCTACACCTTC. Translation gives CAWSFRGRGYGYTF.

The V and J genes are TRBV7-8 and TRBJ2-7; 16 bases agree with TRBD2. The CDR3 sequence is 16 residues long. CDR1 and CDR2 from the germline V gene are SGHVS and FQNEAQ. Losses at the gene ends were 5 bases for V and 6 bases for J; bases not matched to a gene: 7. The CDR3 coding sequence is TGTGCCAGCAGCCCAAGGGGACTAGCGGGGGGGCTCGAGCAGTACTTC. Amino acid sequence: CASSPRGLAGGLEQYF.

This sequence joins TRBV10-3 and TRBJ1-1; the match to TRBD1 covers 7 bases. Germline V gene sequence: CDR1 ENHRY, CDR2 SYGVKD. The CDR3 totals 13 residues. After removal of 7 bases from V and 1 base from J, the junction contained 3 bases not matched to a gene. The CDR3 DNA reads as TGTGCCATCAAGCCAGGGGGGAACACTGAAGCTTTCTTT. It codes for CAIKPGGNTEAFF.

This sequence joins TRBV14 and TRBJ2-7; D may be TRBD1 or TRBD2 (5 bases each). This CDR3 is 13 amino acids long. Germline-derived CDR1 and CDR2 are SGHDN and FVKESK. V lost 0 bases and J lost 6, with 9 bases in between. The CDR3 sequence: CASSQDGTSEQYF. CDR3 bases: TGTGCCAGCAGCCAAGATGGGACGAGCGAGCAGTACTTC.

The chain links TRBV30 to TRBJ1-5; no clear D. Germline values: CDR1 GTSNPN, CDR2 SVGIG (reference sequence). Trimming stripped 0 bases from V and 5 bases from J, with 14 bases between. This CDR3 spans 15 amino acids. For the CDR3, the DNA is TGTGCCTGGAGTGTAGGTAGTGTAAGTGATCAGCCCCAGCATTTT. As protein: CAWSVGSVSDQPQHF.

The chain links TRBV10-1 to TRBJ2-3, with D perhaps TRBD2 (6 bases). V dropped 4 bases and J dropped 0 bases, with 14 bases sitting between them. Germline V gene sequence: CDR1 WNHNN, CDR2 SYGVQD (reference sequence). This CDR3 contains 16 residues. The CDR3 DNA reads TGCGCCAGCAGTGTAAGTGGAGGGGCTAGCACAGATACGCAGTATTTT. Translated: CASSVSGGASTDTQYF.